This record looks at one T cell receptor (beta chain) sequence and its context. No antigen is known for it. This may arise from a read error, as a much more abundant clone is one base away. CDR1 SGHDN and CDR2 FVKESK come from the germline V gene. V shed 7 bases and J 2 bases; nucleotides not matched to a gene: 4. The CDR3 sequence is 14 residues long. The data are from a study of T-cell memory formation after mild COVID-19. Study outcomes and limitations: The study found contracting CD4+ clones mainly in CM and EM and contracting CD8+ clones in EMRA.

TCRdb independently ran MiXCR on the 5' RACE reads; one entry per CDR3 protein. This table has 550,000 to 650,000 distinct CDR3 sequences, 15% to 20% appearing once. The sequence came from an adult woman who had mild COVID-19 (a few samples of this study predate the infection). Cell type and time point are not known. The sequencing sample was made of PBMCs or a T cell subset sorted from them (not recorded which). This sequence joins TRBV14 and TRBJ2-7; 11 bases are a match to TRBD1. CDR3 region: CASTPGQGAYEQYF. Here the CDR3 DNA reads TGTGCCAGCACCCCGGGACAGGGGGCCTACGAGCAGTACTTC.